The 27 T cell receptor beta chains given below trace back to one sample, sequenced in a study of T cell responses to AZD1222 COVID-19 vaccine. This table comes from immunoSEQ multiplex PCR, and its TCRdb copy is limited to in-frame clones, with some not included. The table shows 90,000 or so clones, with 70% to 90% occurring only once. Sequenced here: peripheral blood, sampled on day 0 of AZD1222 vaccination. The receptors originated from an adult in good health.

In DNA, the CDR3 is TGTGCCACCAGCAGGGGGGGTTGGGAAGGGCAGTACTTC. Translation: CATSRGGWEGQYF. The rearrangement joins TRBV15 to TRBJ2-7; tentatively, D is TRBD2 (6 bases). This CDR3 contains 13 residues. Germline V lookup: CDR1 LNHNV, CDR2 YYDKDF (reference sequence). Between the trimmed V and J ends, which lost 3 bases and 9 bases, there was a span of 15 bases.

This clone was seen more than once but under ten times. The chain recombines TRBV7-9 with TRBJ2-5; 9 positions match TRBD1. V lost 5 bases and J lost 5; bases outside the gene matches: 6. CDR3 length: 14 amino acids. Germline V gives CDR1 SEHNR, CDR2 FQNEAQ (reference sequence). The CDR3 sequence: CASSLDRGRETQYF. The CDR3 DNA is TGTGCCAGCAGCCTGGACAGGGGAAGGGAGACCCAGTACTTC.

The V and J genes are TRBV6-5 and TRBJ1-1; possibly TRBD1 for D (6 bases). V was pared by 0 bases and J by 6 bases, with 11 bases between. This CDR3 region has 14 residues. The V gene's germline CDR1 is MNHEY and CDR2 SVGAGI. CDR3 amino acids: CASSYSAGAAEAFF. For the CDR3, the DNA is TGTGCCAGCAGTTACTCCGCAGGGGCTGCTGAAGCTTTCTTT.

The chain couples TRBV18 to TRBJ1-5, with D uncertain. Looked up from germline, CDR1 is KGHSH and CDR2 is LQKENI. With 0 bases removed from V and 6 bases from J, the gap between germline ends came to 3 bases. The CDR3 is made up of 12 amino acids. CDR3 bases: TGTGCCAGCTCACCACCGGGTCAGCCCCAGCATTTT. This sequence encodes CASSPPGQPQHF.

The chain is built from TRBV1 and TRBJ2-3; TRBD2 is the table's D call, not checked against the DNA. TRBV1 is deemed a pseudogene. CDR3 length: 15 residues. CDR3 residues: CTSSQTTSEEDTQYF. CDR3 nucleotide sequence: TGCACCAGCAGCCAAACGACTAGCGAGGAAGATACGCAGTATTTT.

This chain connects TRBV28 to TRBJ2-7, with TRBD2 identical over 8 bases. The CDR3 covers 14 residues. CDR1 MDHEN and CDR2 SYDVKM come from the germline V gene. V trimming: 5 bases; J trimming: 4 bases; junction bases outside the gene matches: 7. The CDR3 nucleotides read TGTGCCAGCAGTCGACCAGGGACTAGTTACGAGCAGTACTTC. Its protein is CASSRPGTSYEQYF.

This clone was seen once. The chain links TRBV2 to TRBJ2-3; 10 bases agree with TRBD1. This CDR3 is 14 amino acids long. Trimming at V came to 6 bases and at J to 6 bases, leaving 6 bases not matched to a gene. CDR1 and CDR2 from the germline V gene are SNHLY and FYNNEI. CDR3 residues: CASRPGTGVDTQYF. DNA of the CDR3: TGTGCCAGCAGACCAGGGACAGGGGTGGATACGCAGTATTTT.

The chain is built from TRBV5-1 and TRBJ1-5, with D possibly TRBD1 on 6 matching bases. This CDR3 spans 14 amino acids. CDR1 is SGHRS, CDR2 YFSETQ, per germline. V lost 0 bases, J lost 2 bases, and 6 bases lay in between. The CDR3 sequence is CASSLGTGNQPQHF. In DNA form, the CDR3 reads TGCGCCAGCAGCTTGGGGACAGGCAATCAGCCCCAGCATTTT.

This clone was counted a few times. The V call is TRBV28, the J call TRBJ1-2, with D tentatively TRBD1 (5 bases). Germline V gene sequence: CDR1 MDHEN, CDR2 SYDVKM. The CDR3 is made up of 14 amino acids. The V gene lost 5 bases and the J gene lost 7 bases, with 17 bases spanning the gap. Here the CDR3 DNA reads TGTGCCAGCAGTACGTCCCCATCCGGGGCTGGCTACACCTTC. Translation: CASSTSPSGAGYTF.

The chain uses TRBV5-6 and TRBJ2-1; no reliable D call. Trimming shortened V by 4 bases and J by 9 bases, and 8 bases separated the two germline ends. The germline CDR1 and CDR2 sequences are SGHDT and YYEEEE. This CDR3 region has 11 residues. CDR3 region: CASSQWGEQFF. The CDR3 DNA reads TGTGCCAGCAGCCAGTGGGGTGAGCAGTTCTTC.

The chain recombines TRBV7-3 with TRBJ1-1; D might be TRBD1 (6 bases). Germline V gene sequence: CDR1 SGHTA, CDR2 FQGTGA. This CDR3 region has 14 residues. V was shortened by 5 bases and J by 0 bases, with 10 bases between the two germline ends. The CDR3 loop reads CASSQDRLNTEAFF. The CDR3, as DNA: TGTGCCAGCAGCCAGGACAGACTGAACACTGAAGCTTTCTTT. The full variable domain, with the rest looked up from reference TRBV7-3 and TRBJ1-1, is GAGVSQTPSNKVTEKGKYVELRCDPISGHTALYWYRQSLGQGPEFLIYFQGTGAADDSGLPNDRFFAVRPEGSVSTLKIQRTERGDSAVYLCASSQDRLNTEAFFGQGTRLTVV.

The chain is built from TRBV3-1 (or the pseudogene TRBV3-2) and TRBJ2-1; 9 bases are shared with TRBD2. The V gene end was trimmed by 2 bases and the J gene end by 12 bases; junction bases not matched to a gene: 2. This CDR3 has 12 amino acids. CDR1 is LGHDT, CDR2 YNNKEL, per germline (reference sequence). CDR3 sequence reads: CASSQTSGWQFF. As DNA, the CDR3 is TGTGCCAGCAGCCAAACTAGCGGGTGGCAGTTCTTC.

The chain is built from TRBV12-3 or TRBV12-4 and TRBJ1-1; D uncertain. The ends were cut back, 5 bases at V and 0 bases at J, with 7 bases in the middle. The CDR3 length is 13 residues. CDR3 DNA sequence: TGTGCCAGCAGTGATATGATGAACACTGAAGCTTTCTTT. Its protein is CASSDMMNTEAFF.

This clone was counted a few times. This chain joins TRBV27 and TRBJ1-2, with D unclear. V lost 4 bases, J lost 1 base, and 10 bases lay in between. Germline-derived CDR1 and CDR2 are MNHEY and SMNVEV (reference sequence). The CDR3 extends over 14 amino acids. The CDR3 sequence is CASSWAPNNYGYTF. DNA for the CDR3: TGTGCCAGCAGTTGGGCACCGAATAACTATGGCTACACCTTC.

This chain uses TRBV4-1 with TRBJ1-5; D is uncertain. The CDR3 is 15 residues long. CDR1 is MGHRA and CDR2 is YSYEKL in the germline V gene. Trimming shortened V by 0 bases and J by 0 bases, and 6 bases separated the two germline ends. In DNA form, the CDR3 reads TGCGCCAGCAGCCAAGACCAGAATAGCAATCAGCCCCAGCATTTT. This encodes CASSQDQNSNQPQHF.

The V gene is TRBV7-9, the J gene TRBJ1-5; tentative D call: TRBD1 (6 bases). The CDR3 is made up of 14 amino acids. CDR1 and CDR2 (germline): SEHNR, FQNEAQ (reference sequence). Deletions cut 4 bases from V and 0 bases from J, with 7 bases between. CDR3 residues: CASSSDSSNQPQHF. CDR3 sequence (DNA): TGTGCCAGCAGCTCGGACAGTAGCAATCAGCCCCAGCATTTT.

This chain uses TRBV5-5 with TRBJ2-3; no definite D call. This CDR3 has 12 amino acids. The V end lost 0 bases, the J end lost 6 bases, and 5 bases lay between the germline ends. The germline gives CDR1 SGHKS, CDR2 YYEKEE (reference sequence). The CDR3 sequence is CASSLERDTQYF. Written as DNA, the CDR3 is TGTGCCAGCAGCTTGGAACGGGATACGCAGTATTTT.

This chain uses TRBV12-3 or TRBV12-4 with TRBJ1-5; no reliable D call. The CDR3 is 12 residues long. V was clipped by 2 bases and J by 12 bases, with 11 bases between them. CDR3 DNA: TGTGCCAGCAGTTTAAGAGGACGGGACCAGCATTTT. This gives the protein CASSLRGRDQHF.

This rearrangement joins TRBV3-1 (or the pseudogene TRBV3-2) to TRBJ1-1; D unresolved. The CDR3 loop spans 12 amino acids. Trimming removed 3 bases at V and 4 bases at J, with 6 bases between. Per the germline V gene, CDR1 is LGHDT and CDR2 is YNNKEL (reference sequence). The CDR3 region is CASSQGSTEAFF. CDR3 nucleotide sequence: TGTGCCAGCAGCCAGGGGAGCACTGAAGCTTTCTTT.

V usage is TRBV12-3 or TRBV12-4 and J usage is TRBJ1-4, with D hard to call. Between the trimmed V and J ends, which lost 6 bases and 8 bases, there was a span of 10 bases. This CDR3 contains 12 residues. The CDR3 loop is CASSPGGEKLFF. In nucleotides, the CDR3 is TGTGCCAGCAGCCCCGGCGGGGAAAAACTGTTTTTT.

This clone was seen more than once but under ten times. The CDR3 loop reads CASSFSPQETQYF. The CDR3 DNA follows: TGTGCCAGCAGCTTCTCCCCACAAGAGACCCAGTACTTC. This chain connects TRBV7-2 to TRBJ2-5; D is unclear. V lost 3 bases, J lost 2 bases, and 7 bases lay in between. CDR1 and CDR2 from the germline V gene are SGHTA and FQGNSA. The CDR3 contains 13 residues. Combining the CDR3 with reference TRBV7-2 and TRBJ2-5 gives the whole variable domain GAGVSQSPSNKVTEKGKDVELRCDPISGHTALYWYRQSLGQGLEFLIYFQGNSAPDKSGLPSDRFSAERTGGSVSTLTIQRTQQEDSAVYLCASSFSPQETQYFGPGTRLLVL.

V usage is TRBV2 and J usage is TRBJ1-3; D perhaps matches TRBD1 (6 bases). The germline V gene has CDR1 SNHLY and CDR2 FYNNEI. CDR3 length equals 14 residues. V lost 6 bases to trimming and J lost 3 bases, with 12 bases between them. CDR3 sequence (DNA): TGTGCCAGCAGGAAATCAGGGGTTGGAAACACCATATATTTT. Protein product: CASRKSGVGNTIYF. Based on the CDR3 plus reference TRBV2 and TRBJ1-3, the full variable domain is EPEVTQTPSHQVTQMGQEVILRCVPISNHLYFYWYRQILGQKVEFLVSFYNNEISEKSEIFDDQFSVERPDGSNFTLKIRSTKLEDSAMYFCASRKSGVGNTIYFGEGSWLTVV.

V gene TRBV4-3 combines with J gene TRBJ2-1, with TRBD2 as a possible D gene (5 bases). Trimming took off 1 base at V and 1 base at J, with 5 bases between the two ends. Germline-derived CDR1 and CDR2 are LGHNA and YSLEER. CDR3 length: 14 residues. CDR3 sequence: CASSQGGSYNEQFF. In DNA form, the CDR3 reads TGCGCCAGCAGCCAAGGAGGGTCCTACAATGAGCAGTTCTTC.

CDR3 loop: CASSLKVDRAGYEQYF. The CDR3 DNA sequence: TGTGCCAGCAGCTTGAAAGTGGACAGGGCGGGCTACGAGCAGTACTTC. The rearrangement joins TRBV5-4 to TRBJ2-7; 8 nucleotides line up with TRBD1. CDR3 length equals 16 residues. With V trimmed by 1 base and J by 3 bases, 9 bases remained unmatched. CDR1 is SGHNT and CDR2 is YYREEE in the germline V gene (reference sequence).

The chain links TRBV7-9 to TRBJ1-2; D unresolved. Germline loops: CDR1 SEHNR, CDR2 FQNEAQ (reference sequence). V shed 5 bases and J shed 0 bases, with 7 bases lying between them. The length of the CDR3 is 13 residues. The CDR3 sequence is CASSPGANYGYTF. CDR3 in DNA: TGTGCCAGCAGCCCGGGCGCTAACTATGGCTACACCTTC.

Here the CDR3 reads CASTFNGPQSEKLFF. CDR3 nucleotide sequence: TGTGCCAGCACCTTCAACGGCCCTCAGAGCGAAAAACTGTTTTTT. The chain employs TRBV2 and TRBJ1-4; D unresolved. Trimming removed 7 bases from V and 8 bases from J, with 20 bases in between. There are 15 residues in the CDR3. CDR1 and CDR2 from the germline V gene are SNHLY and FYNNEI.

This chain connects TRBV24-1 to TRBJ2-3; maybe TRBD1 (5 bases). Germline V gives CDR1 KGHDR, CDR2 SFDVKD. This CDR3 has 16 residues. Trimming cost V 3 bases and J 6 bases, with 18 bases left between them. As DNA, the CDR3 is TGTGCCACCAGTGATGACAGTGGCACCACACACGATACGCAGTATTTT. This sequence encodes CATSDDSGTTHDTQYF.